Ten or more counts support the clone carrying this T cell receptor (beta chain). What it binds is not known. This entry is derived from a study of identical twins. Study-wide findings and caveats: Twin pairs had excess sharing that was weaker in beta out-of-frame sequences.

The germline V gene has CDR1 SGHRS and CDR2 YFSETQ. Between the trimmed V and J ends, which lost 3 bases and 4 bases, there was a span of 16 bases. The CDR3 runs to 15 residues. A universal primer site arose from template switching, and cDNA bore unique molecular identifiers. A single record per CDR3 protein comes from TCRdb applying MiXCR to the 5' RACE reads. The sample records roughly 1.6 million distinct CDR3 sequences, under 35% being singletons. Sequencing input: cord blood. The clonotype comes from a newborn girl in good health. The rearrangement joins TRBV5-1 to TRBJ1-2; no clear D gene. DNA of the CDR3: TGCGCCAGCAGCTGGGAGGGTTCCCTCTTCTATGGCTACACCTTC. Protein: CASSWEGSLFYGYTF.